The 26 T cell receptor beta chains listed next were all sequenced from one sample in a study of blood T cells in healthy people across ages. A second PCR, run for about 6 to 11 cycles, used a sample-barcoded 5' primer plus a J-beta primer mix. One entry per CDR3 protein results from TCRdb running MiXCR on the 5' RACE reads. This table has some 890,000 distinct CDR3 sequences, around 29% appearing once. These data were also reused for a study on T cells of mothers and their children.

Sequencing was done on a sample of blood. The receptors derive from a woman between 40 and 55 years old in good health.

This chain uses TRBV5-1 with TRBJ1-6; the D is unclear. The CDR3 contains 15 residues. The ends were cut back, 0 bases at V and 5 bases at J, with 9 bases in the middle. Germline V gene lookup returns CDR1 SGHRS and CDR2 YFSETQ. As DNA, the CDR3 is TGCGCCAGCAGCTTGGTCGACGGAGATAATTCACCCCTCCACTTT. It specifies CASSLVDGDNSPLHF.

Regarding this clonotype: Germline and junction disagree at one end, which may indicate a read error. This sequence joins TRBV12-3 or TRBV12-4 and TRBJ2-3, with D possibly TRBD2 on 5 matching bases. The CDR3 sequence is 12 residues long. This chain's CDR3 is CASSPSGDTEYF. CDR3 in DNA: TGTGCCAGCAGTCCAAGCGGAGATACGGAGTATTTT.

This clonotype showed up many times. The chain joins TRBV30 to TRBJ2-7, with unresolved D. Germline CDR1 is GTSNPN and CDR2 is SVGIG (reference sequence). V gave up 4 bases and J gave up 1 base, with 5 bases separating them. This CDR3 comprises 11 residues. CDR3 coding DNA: TGTGCCTGGATTACTTCCTACGAGCAGTACTTC. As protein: CAWITSYEQYF.

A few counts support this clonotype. CDR3 in amino acids: CASSQLQLAGTDTQYF. CDR3 nucleotide sequence: TGTGCCAGCAGCCAATTACAACTAGCGGGCACAGATACGCAGTATTTT. The chain joins TRBV3-1 to TRBJ2-3; 8 bases are shared with TRBD2. CDR3 length equals 16 residues. V shed 2 bases and J 1 base; nucleotides not matched to a gene: 5. CDR1 and CDR2 from the germline V gene are LGHDT and YNNKEL (reference sequence).

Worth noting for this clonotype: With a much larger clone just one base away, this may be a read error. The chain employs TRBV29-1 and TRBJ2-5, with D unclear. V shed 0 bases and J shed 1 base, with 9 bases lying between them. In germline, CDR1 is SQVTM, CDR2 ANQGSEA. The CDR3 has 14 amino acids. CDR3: CSVEDILGQETQYF. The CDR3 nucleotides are TGCAGCGTTGAAGATATCCTCGGCCAAGAGACCCAGTACTTC.

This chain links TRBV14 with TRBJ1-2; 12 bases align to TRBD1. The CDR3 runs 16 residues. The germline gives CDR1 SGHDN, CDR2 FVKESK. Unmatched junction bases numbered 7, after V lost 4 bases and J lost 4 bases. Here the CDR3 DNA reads TGTGCCAGCAGCCGCGCCGGGACAGGGGGCGCCTATGGCTACACCTTC. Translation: CASSRAGTGGAYGYTF.

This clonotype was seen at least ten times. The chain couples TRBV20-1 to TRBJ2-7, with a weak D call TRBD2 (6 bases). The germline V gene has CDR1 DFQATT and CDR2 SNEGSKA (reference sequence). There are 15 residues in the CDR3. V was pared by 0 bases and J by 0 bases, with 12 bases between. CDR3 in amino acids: CSARDLRGSSYEQYF. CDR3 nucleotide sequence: TGCAGTGCTAGAGATCTACGGGGGAGCTCCTACGAGCAGTACTTC.

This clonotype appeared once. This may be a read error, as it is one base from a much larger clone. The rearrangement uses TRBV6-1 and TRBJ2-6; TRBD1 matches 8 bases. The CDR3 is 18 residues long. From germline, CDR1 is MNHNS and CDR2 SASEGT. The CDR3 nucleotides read TGTGTCAGCAGGGCTAGAGGACAGGGCCTCTCTGGGGCCAACGTCCTGACTTTC. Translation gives CVSRARGQGLSGANVLTF.

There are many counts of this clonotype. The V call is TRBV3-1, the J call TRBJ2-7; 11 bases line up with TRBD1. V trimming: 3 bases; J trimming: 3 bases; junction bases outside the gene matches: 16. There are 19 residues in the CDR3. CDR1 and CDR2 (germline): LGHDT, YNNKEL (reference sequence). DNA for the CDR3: TGTGCCAGCAGCCAGAGCGCGCGATTTGGGACAGGGGGTCGCTACGAGCAGTACTTC. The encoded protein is CASSQSARFGTGGRYEQYF.

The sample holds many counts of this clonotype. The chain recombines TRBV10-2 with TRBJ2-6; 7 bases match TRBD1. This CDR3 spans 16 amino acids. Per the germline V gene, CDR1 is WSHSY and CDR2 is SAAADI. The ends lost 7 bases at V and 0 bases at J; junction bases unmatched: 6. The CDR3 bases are TGCGCCAGCAAAGAGACAGGGCCCTCTGGGGCCAACGTCCTGACTTTC. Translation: CASKETGPSGANVLTF.

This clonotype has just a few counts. The CDR3: CSASRDTGELFF. The DNA of the CDR3 is TGCAGCGCCTCCCGGGACACCGGGGAGCTGTTTTTT. The rearrangement links TRBV29-1 to TRBJ2-2; no clear D gene. The germline gives CDR1 SQVTM, CDR2 ANQGSEA. The V end was cut by 7 bases, the J end by 3 bases, with 9 bases between. The CDR3 consists of 12 residues.

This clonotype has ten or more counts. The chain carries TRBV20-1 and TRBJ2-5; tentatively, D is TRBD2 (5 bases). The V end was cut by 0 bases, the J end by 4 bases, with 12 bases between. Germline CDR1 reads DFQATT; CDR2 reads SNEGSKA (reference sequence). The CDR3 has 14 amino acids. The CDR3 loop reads CSARDFQRIETQYF. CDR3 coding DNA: TGCAGTGCTAGAGATTTCCAGCGGATAGAGACCCAGTACTTC.

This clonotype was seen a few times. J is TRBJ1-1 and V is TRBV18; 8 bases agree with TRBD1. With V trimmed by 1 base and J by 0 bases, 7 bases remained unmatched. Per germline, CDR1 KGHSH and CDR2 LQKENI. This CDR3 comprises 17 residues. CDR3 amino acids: CASSPLRGRLVNTEAFF. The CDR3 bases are TGTGCCAGCTCACCACTCAGGGGGCGGTTAGTGAACACTGAAGCTTTCTTT.

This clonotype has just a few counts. CDR3 in DNA: TGTGCCACCAGCACCCGGGACAGGGACAATGAGCAGTTCTTC. As protein: CATSTRDRDNEQFF. The chain employs TRBV15 and TRBJ2-1, with 9 bases lining up with TRBD1. Trimming took 4 bases from V and 5 from J; bases not matched to a gene: 3. The CDR3 spans 14 residues. CDR1 and CDR2 (germline): LNHNV, YYDKDF (reference sequence).

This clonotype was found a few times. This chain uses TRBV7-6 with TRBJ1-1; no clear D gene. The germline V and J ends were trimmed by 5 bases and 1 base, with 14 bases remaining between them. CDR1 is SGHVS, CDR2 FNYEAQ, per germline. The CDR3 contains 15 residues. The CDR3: CASSPGALKNTEAFF. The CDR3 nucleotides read TGTGCCAGCAGCCCGGGAGCTCTAAAGAACACTGAAGCTTTCTTT.

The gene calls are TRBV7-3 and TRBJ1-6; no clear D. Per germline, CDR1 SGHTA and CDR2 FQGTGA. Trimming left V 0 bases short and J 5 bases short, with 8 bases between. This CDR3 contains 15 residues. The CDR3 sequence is CASSLTAGDNSPLHF. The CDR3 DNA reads TGTGCCAGCAGCTTAACGGCCGGAGATAATTCACCCCTCCACTTT.

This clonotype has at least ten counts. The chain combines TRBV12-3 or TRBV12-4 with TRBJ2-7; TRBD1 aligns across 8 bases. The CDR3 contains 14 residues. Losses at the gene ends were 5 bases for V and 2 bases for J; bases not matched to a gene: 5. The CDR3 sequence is CASSIQGQAYEQYF. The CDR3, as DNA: TGTGCCAGCAGTATACAGGGACAGGCCTACGAGCAGTACTTC.

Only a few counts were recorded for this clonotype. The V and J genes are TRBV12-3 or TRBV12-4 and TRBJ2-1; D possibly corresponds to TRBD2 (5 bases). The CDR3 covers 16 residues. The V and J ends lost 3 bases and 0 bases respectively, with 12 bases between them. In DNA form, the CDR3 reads TGTGCCAGCAGTTTCCCTACGGGGAACTCCTACAATGAGCAGTTCTTC. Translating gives CASSFPTGNSYNEQFF.

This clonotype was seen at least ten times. The CDR3 here is CASSPRGIQYF. The DNA of the CDR3 is TGTGCCAGCAGTCCGAGGGGGATTCAGTACTTC. The genes are TRBV7-9 and TRBJ2-4; TRBD1 might be the D (6 bases). Germline values: CDR1 SEHNR, CDR2 FQNEAQ (reference sequence). V shed 6 bases and J shed 10 bases, with 10 bases lying between them. The CDR3 has 11 residues. Complete variable domain (other parts from reference TRBV7-9 and TRBJ2-4): DTGVSQNPRHKITKRGQNVTFRCDPISEHNRLYWYRQTLGQGPEFLTYFQNEAQLEKSRLLSDRFSAERPKGSFSTLEIQRTEQGDSAMYLCASSPRGIQYFGAGTRLSVL.

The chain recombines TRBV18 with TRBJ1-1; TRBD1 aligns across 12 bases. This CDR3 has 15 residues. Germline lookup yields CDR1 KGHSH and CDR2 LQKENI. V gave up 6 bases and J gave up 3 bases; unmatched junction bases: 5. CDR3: CASSRDRGLDTEAFF. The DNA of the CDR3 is TGTGCCAGCTCCAGGGACAGGGGGCTGGACACTGAAGCTTTCTTT.

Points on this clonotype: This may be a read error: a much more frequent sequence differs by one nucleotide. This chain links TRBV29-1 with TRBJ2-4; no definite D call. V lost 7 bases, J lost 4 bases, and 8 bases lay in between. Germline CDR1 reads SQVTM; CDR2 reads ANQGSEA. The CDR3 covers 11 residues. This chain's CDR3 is CSAGGKNIQYF. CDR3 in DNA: TGCAGCGCTGGCGGTAAAAACATTCAGTACTTC.

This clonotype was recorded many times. CDR3 protein: CSVGQAGIYGYTF. CDR3 sequence (DNA): TGCAGCGTTGGGCAGGCAGGGATTTATGGCTACACCTTC. The chain joins TRBV29-1 to TRBJ1-2; a possible D gene is TRBD1 (5 bases). Trimming took 4 bases from V and 5 from J, leaving 14 bases between them. CDR3 length: 13 residues. CDR1 is SQVTM and CDR2 is ANQGSEA in the germline V gene.

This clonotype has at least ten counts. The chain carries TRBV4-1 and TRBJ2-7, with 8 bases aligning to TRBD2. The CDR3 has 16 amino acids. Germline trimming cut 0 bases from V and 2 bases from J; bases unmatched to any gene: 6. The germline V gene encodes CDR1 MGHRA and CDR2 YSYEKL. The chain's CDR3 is CASSQDWGLDTYEQYF. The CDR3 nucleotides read TGCGCCAGCAGCCAAGATTGGGGACTAGATACCTACGAGCAGTACTTC.

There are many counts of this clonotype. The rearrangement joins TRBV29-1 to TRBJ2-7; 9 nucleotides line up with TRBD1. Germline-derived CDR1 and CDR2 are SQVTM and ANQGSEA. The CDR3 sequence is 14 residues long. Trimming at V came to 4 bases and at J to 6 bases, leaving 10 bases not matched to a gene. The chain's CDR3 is CSVVRRDRVVEQYF. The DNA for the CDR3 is TGCAGCGTTGTTCGGCGGGACAGGGTAGTCGAGCAGTACTTC.

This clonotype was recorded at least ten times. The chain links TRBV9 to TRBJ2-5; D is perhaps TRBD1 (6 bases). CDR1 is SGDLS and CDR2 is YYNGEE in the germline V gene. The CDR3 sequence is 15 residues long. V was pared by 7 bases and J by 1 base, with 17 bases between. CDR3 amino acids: CASAKSPGVQETQYF. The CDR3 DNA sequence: TGTGCCAGCGCCAAGTCCCCAGGGGTCCAAGAGACCCAGTACTTC.

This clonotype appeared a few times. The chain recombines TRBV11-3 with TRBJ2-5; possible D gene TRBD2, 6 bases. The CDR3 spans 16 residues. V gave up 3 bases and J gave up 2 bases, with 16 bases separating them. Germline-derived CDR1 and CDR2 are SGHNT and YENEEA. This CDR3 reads CASSFGAGGRQETQYF. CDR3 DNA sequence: TGTGCCAGCAGCTTTGGCGCTGGGGGGAGACAAGAGACCCAGTACTTC. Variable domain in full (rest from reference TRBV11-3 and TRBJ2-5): EAGVVQSPRYKIIEKKQPVAFWCNPISGHNTLYWYLQNLGQGPELLIRYENEEAVDDSQLPKDRFSAERLKGVDSTLKIQPAELGDSAVYLCASSFGAGGRQETQYFGPGTRLLVL.